This TCR beta chain was sequenced for a study of T cells after yellow fever vaccination. About the study: Libraries from low-cell-number fractions were prepared with the SMART-Seq v4 Ultra Low Input RNA kit.

The ends lost 5 bases at V and 6 bases at J; junction bases unmatched: 14. Germline CDR1 reads SNHLY; CDR2 reads FYNNEI. The CDR3 spans 16 residues. Study conclusions and caveats: Post-booster repertoires again held most primary-vaccination clones (approximately 96% CD4, 85% to 90% CD8). Some clonotypes, a small share, were shared between CD4 and CD8 compartments.

The 5'RACE template-switching step produced TCR cDNA and added a universal primer site and UMIs. TCRdb passed the 5' RACE reads through MiXCR, listing each CDR3 protein once. Counted here are about 220,000 distinct CDR3 sequences, approximately 3% occurring once; the ten biggest clones make up less than 3.5%. Comments on this clonotype: The antigen is undetermined.

The receptor was derived from a man aged 18 to 29 who received the YFV17D yellow fever vaccine. The chain carries TRBV2 and TRBJ1-1, with TRBD1 identical over 8 bases. Source: CD4+ T cells sorted from PBMCs, taken 10 days after the yellow fever booster vaccination. The CDR3 protein is CASSPDVARGPAEAFF. The CDR3, as DNA: TGTGCCAGCAGTCCCGACGTCGCCAGGGGGCCCGCTGAAGCTTTCTTT.